This T cell receptor beta chain was found in a study of response to subunit inactivated influenza vaccine. TCRdb reprocessed the RT-PCR reads with MiXCR, giving one entry per CDR3 protein. The sample has 500,000 to 650,000 distinct CDR3 sequences, 7.6% seen once; the top ten hold approximately 12%. The CDR3 sequence is 12 residues long. The V gene end was trimmed by 5 bases and the J gene end by 2 bases; junction bases not matched to a gene: 0. Germline V gives CDR1 DFQATT, CDR2 SNEGSKA (reference sequence). This clonotype has a count of ten or more. V and J are TRBV20-1 and TRBJ2-3; 8 nucleotides line up with TRBD2. This clonotype originated in a man between 50 and 70 years old who received an inactivated influenza vaccine. Sequencing was performed on PBMCs from blood, taken 23 months after vaccination. CDR3 in amino acids: CSAGLATDTQYF. Written as DNA, the CDR3 is TGCAGTGCTGGACTAGCCACAGATACGCAGTATTTT.